These 2 T cell receptor beta chains were all obtained from the same sample, sequenced in a study of blood T cells in healthy people across ages. Then a second PCR, running roughly 7 to 11 cycles, was carried out with a sample-barcoded 5' primer and a J-beta primer mix. TCRdb ran MiXCR on the 5' RACE reads and lists one entry per CDR3 protein. This table holds 780,000 or so distinct CDR3 sequences, about 53% found once. Input material: blood. Source of these receptors: an older man in good health.

This clonotype was picked up one time. The junction shows a germline mismatch at one end, possibly a read error. This sequence joins TRBV28 and TRBJ2-6; 7 bases align to TRBD1. There are 16 residues in the CDR3. CDR1 MDHEN and CDR2 SYDVKM come from the germline V gene. CDR3 DNA sequence: TGTGCCAGCAGTTCCGACGACAGGGCTGGGGCCAACGTCCTGATTTTC. Its protein product is CASSSDDRAGANVLIF.

The chain combines TRBV25-1 with TRBJ1-2; D remains unclear. Trimming took 5 bases from V and 6 from J, leaving 19 bases between them. The CDR3 has 15 residues. In germline, CDR1 is MGHDK, CDR2 SYGVNS. For the CDR3, the DNA is TGTGCCAGCAGTCAGAAAAGGGCCCTCGGAAATGGCTACACCTTC. Its translation is CASSQKRALGNGYTF.